This T cell receptor beta chain was recovered during a study of blood T cell repertoires in COVID-19. Overall study: Acute and convalescent COVID-19 specimens originated in the United States, Italy and Spain. T cells, B-cell-depleted T cells, or PBMCs provided the cDNA or gDNA that served as material.

The repertoire was sequenced with immunoSEQ multiplex PCR; TCRdb's copy has only in-frame clones and lacks some. The sample shows over 150,000 clones, about 88% of them seen only once. V gave up 3 bases and J gave up 8 bases, with 7 bases separating them. The CDR3 consists of 11 residues. Per the germline V gene, CDR1 is LGHDT and CDR2 is YNNKEL (reference sequence). Those enrolled in Seattle joined during active infection and were followed longitudinally afterward. The origin of this receptor is a woman older than 75 with COVID-19, enrolled during active disease. The chain couples TRBV3-1 (or the pseudogene TRBV3-2) to TRBJ1-1; D gene unclear. The material sequenced was peripheral blood. The CDR3 sequence is CASSHTGEAFF. The CDR3 coding sequence is TGTGCCAGCAGCCATACGGGAGAAGCTTTCTTT.